This T cell receptor (beta chain) was obtained from a study of beta chain features in type 1 diabetes. Expressed TCRB transcripts were sequenced because the entire RNA isolate underwent reverse transcription. Here immunoSEQ multiplex PCR was the method, and the copy in TCRdb shows in-frame clones only, minus some. The sample carries some 230,000 clones, about 10% recorded once. Germline-derived CDR1 and CDR2 are MDHEN and SYDVKM. The CDR3 covers 17 residues. J lost 0 bases, V lost 4 bases, and 9 bases had no gene match. V is TRBV28 and J is TRBJ1-5, with 7 bases matching TRBD1. The sequence was collected from a young woman in good health. The sample comprised naive CD4+ T cells from blood. CDR3 sequence: CASSSPGQYSSNQPQHF. In DNA form, the CDR3 reads TGTGCCAGCAGTTCCCCGGGACAGTACTCTAGCAATCAGCCCCAGCATTTT. Complete variable domain (other parts from reference TRBV28 and TRBJ1-5): DVKVTQSSRYLVKRTGEKVFLECVQDMDHENMFWYRQDPGLGLRLIYFSYDVKMKEKGDIPEGYSVSREKKERFSLILESASTNQTSMYLCASSSPGQYSSNQPQHFGDGTRLSIL.